This T cell receptor (beta chain) was documented in a study of chemoradiotherapy in HPV16-positive cancers. Study-wide context: A couple of HPV16-positive patients' cells yielded candidate HPV-specific clones and common motifs.

This clone occurred once. Its antigen is unknown. Over chemoradiotherapy, repertoires were sampled more than once. Repertoires were generated with immunoSEQ multiplex PCR, while TCRdb's copy carries only in-frame clones and drops some. Of about 53,000 clones listed, 90% were seen once; the top ten hold 3% to 4%. The CDR3 covers 13 residues. Germline CDR1 and CDR2: SGHRS and YFSETQ. V lost 7 bases, J lost 4 bases, and 4 bases stayed unmatched. Study results and limitations: Candidate HPV-specific clones and E7-related TCR motifs grew in tumor during treatment.

V usage is TRBV5-1 and J usage is TRBJ2-2; 7 bases align to TRBD2. Sequencing used blood, obtained from a patient who underwent chemoradiotherapy. The sequence derives from a human donor with HPV-associated anogenital cancer. The CDR3: CASGGGATGELFF. DNA of the CDR3: TGCGCCAGCGGCGGGGGAGCCACCGGGGAGCTGTTTTTT.